This T cell receptor (beta chain) was found in a study of T-cell reconstitution after alpha-beta-depleted transplantation in children. V was trimmed by 5 bases and J by 2 bases, leaving 11 bases between them. The CDR3 totals 14 residues. As it was prepared, the TCRbeta library received unique molecular identifiers. TCRdb reanalysed the PCR reads using MiXCR and keeps one entry per CDR3 protein. The sample includes a few hundred thousand distinct CDR3 sequences, approximately 20% seen only once; the top ten take over 3.5%. This clonotype was detected many times. V and J are TRBV12-3 or TRBV12-4 and TRBJ2-3; D not resolved. This clonotype was obtained from a human donor who donated a stem cell graft to a child with acute myeloid leukemia. Material: PBMCs from the stem cell graft donor, obtained from the stem cell graft. CDR3 bases: TGTGCCAGCAGTCCGATGCTAACCACAGATACGCAGTATTTT. Translating it yields CASSPMLTTDTQYF.